Below are 9 T cell receptor beta chains sequenced from a single sample in a study of blood T cell repertoires in COVID-19. Libraries were prepared by immunoSEQ multiplex PCR; TCRdb keeps only in-frame clonotypes and omits some of them. The sample lists about 53,000 clones, 89% occurring once. Sequenced sample: peripheral blood. All receptors derive from a man aged 55 to 70 with active COVID-19.

J is TRBJ2-1 and V is TRBV2, with 12 bases identical to TRBD2. Germline values: CDR1 SNHLY, CDR2 FYNNEI. The CDR3 length is 16 residues. J lost 7 bases, V lost 2 bases, and 6 bases had no gene match. Here the CDR3 DNA reads TGTGCCAGCAGTGAAATGGGACTAGCGGGTCGAAATGAGCAGTTCTTC. This codes for CASSEMGLAGRNEQFF. Drawing the rest from reference TRBV2 and TRBJ2-1, the complete variable domain is EPEVTQTPSHQVTQMGQEVILRCVPISNHLYFYWYRQILGQKVEFLVSFYNNEISEKSEIFDDQFSVERPDGSNFTLKIRSTKLEDSAMYFCASSEMGLAGRNEQFFGPGTRLTVL.

The chain carries TRBV3-1 (or the pseudogene TRBV3-2) and TRBJ1-3; D ambiguous. V was pared by 4 bases and J by 2 bases, with 15 bases between. The germline V gene has CDR1 LGHDT and CDR2 YNNKEL (reference sequence). The CDR3 extends over 16 amino acids. This CDR3 reads CASSPRAALTGNTIYF. The CDR3 region has the DNA TGTGCCAGCAGCCCGCGGGCCGCGCTTACTGGAAACACCATATATTTT.

This chain joins TRBV7-9 and TRBJ2-1; D ambiguous. Per germline, CDR1 SEHNR and CDR2 FQNEAQ (reference sequence). The CDR3 totals 14 residues. V gave up 4 bases and J gave up 9 bases, with 16 bases separating them. CDR3 residues: CASSSVERFLEQFF. CDR3 nucleotide sequence: TGTGCCAGCAGCTCCGTTGAACGGTTTCTTGAGCAGTTCTTC.

The chain combines TRBV6-1 with TRBJ2-1, with D perhaps TRBD2 (6 bases). This CDR3 comprises 16 residues. Germline CDR1 and CDR2: MNHNS and SASEGT. Deletions cut 4 bases from V and 0 bases from J, with 13 bases between. DNA of the CDR3: TGTGCCAGCAGTGGGCGTAGCGGCCGCTCCTACAATGAGCAGTTCTTC. Protein product: CASSGRSGRSYNEQFF.

The rearrangement uses TRBV5-4 and TRBJ1-6, with TRBD1 identical over 8 bases. Germline V gene sequence: CDR1 SGHNT, CDR2 YYREEE (reference sequence). J lost 7 bases, V lost 4 bases, and 13 bases had no gene match. The length of the CDR3 is 17 residues. This chain's CDR3 is CASSRNGQGGRNSPLHF. DNA of the CDR3: TGTGCCAGCAGCCGAAACGGACAGGGAGGGAGAAATTCACCCCTCCACTTT.

The genes are TRBV6-2 or TRBV6-3 and TRBJ2-3; 8 bases align to TRBD2. This CDR3 is built from 18 residues. J was trimmed by 4 bases and V by 0 bases; bases with no gene match: 12. Germline CDR1 reads MNHEY; CDR2 reads SVGEGT. Here the CDR3 reads CASSYSTRLAGLADTQYF. The CDR3 DNA is TGTGCCAGCAGTTACTCGACTCGATTAGCGGGACTGGCAGATACGCAGTATTTT.

The gene calls are TRBV27 and TRBJ2-7; TRBD1 aligns across 8 bases. Germline V gene sequence: CDR1 MNHEY, CDR2 SMNVEV (reference sequence). V lost 3 bases, J lost 5 bases, and 9 bases stayed unmatched. The CDR3 is made up of 15 amino acids. The CDR3 nucleotides are TGTGCCAGCAGTTTTCTTGGACAGGGTAACAACGAGCAGTACTTC. This gives the protein CASSFLGQGNNEQYF.

This rearrangement joins TRBV7-8 to TRBJ2-3; the match to TRBD2 covers 9 bases. The CDR3 is made up of 18 amino acids. Per germline, CDR1 SGHVS and CDR2 FQNEAQ. With 1 base clipped from V and 0 bases from J, the junction kept 8 bases outside the gene matches. The CDR3 protein is CASSLVRSSGASTDTQYF. CDR3 DNA sequence: TGTGCCAGCAGCTTAGTCAGGTCTAGCGGGGCTAGCACAGATACGCAGTATTTT.

The V gene is TRBV7-2, the J gene TRBJ2-1, with TRBD2 matching over 7 bases. The germline CDR1 and CDR2 sequences are SGHTA and FQGNSA. The CDR3 is 15 residues long. Trimming removed 6 bases from V and 4 bases from J; junction bases left unmatched: 9. CDR3 bases: TGTGCCAGCAGTCCCCGGGACTATGCTTACAATGAGCAGTTCTTC. Its translation is CASSPRDYAYNEQFF.